A selection of T cell receptor beta chains follows, all from one sample in a study. Each CDR3 protein gets one entry after TCRdb re-called the 5' RACE reads with MiXCR. The sample consists of around 55,000 distinct CDR3 sequences, 20% of them appearing once. The sequencing input was tumor-infiltrating Tregs sorted from the breast tumor. The source is a female donor with breast cancer. Both conserved end residues are trimmed from each CDR3. The order of the fields is J gene, V gene, CDR3 protein.

TRBJ1-5 | TRBV5-4 | ASSAEALQPQH
TRBJ1-6 | TRBV5-6 | ASSLQPWGDSPLH
TRBJ1-3 | TRBV9 | ASSGTRGNGNTIY
TRBJ2-3 | TRBV6-2/TRBV6-3 | ASSVRVGGDTQY
TRBJ2-7 | TRBV3-1 | ASSFGQTYEQY
TRBJ1-6 | TRBV4-1 | ASSQAVPGPLH
TRBJ1-1 | TRBV7-9 | ASSLSYGYTEAF
TRBJ1-1 | TRBV7-9 | ASSSRSTNTEAF
TRBJ2-3 | TRBV29-1 | SVEQGAGVDAQY
TRBJ2-1 | TRBV7-9 | ATSGTGENNEQF
TRBJ2-5 | TRBV2 | ASRQEEETQY
TRBJ1-3 | TRBV5-1 | ASSLSQAGVSGNTIY
TRBJ1-1 | TRBV5-1 | ASSPIQGANTEAF
TRBJ2-3 | TRBV20-1 | SARGRQREGTDTQY
TRBJ2-1 | TRBV5-1 | ASSFPVQGSRYNEQF
TRBJ2-2 | TRBV6-5 | ASSQRRGLGNTGELF
TRBJ2-7 | TRBV5-1 | ASSLAGTGWSSYEQY
TRBJ1-4 | TRBV6-1 | ASSVFRGTNEKLF
TRBJ2-7 | TRBV28 | ASSLMGWTGSSYEQC
TRBJ2-2 | TRBV5-8 | ASSHIMDRRSGELF
TRBJ2-1 | TRBV10-2 | ASSVLAYNEQF
TRBJ2-6 | TRBV6-6 | ASSRRVGPSGANVLT
TRBJ1-4 | TRBV20-1 | SAATGYINEKLF
TRBJ1-1 | TRBV28 | TSSLRQGRMNTEAF
TRBJ2-2 | TRBV5-1 | ASSPFSGTTPTGELF
TRBJ2-7 | TRBV12-3/TRBV12-4 | ASSPLGNRYEQY
TRBJ2-7 | TRBV20-1 | SASRGYEQY
TRBJ2-7 | TRBV11-2 | ASSFNLGTSRSYEQY
TRBJ2-3 | TRBV12-3/TRBV12-4 | ASSPHGGGLGPDTQY
TRBJ2-7 | TRBV6-2/TRBV6-3 | ASSKDFSYEQY
TRBJ2-3 | TRBV20-1 | SARDVKLDTQY
TRBJ2-5 | TRBV9 | ASSVRVRETQY
TRBJ1-2 | TRBV5-6 | ASSLVEAGANYGYT
TRBJ2-3 | TRBV10-3 | AIGEDRTDTQY
TRBJ1-1 | TRBV6-5 | ASRPDRGTTEAF
TRBJ2-1 | TRBV5-1 | ASRRELINNEQF
TRBJ2-2 | TRBV12-3/TRBV12-4 | ATHRSRNTGELF
TRBJ2-7 | TRBV5-1 | ASSLGVEEQY
TRBJ2-3 | TRBV20-1 | SARGGSKTDTQY
TRBJ1-2 | TRBV2 | ASSSDRGDPFNYGYT
TRBJ1-5 | TRBV27 | ASSPYPRTVIRGAYSNQPQH
TRBJ2-5 | TRBV5-6 | ASSLIGDQETQY
TRBJ1-2 | TRBV24-1 | ATSAGTGGDYGYT
TRBJ2-1 | TRBV20-1 | SAYTSGRGNEQF
TRBJ2-3 | TRBV6-5 | ASSYTGEVFTDTQY
TRBJ2-2 | TRBV10-3 | AISESTTLSTGELF
TRBJ2-3 | TRBV7-9 | ASSPRISSGGRSYTQY